The next 30 T cell receptor beta chains were all read from a single sample in a study of blood T cell repertoires in COVID-19. Clones were sequenced by immunoSEQ multiplex PCR, and TCRdb holds only the in-frame ones, with some missing. The sample yields 150,000 to 200,000 clones, 80% to 85% seen once. Material: PBMCs or T cells enriched from blood (not recorded which). These receptors were taken from a man between 35 and 55 years old who had recovered from COVID-19.

This clone came up once. J is TRBJ2-3 and V is TRBV2, with TRBD2 matching over 8 bases. CDR1 is SNHLY and CDR2 is FYNNEI in the germline V gene. The CDR3 contains 15 residues. Trimming at V came to 7 bases and at J to 0 bases, leaving 6 bases not matched to a gene. CDR3: CASTQRGLSTDTQYF. CDR3 sequence (DNA): TGTGCCAGCACGCAGCGGGGGCTTAGCACAGATACGCAGTATTTT.

This rearrangement joins TRBV19 to TRBJ1-1; maybe TRBD1 (5 bases). The CDR3 extends over 13 amino acids. V lost 6 bases and J 6 bases, leaving 14 bases between the germline ends. From germline, CDR1 is LNHDA and CDR2 SQIVND (reference sequence). The CDR3 nucleotides read TGTGCCAGTAGGAACCGCGGGACGGCTGAAGCTTTCTTT. Translated: CASRNRGTAEAFF.

This rearrangement joins TRBV27 to TRBJ2-5; no clear D gene. The CDR3 extends over 12 amino acids. The ends were cut back, 6 bases at V and 5 bases at J, with 10 bases in the middle. CDR1 is MNHEY and CDR2 is SMNVEV in the germline V gene (reference sequence). The CDR3 DNA follows: TGTGCCAGCAGAACCACCCAGGAGACCCAGTACTTC. This codes for CASRTTQETQYF.

V is TRBV6-6 and J is TRBJ2-1, with TRBD1 identical over 11 bases. Germline V lookup: CDR1 MNHNY, CDR2 SVGAGI (reference sequence). The CDR3 has 14 amino acids. Unmatched junction bases numbered 5, after V lost 6 bases and J lost 7 bases. CDR3 region: CASRGQGAYNEQFF. The CDR3 nucleotides read TGTGCCAGCAGAGGACAGGGGGCGTATAATGAGCAGTTCTTC.

The chain carries TRBV18 and TRBJ2-5; TRBD1 aligns across 9 bases. CDR3 size: 15 residues. J lost 5 bases, V lost 3 bases, and 7 bases had no gene match. CDR1 KGHSH and CDR2 LQKENI come from the germline V gene. CDR3 residues: CASSPGQGIGETQYF. CDR3 sequence (DNA): TGTGCCAGCTCACCGGGACAGGGAATAGGGGAGACCCAGTACTTC.

The gene calls are TRBV11-1 and TRBJ1-1; D call uncertain. Trimming took 5 bases from V and 4 from J, leaving 14 bases between them. Germline CDR1 SGHAT, CDR2 FQDESV (reference sequence). The CDR3 has 14 residues. The CDR3 DNA is TGTGCCAGCAGCGTAACAGATTTTGGCACTGAAGCTTTCTTT. Translation gives CASSVTDFGTEAFF.

The chain recombines TRBV5-1 with TRBJ2-7, with D possibly being TRBD1 (7 bases). Germline CDR1 is SGHRS and CDR2 is YFSETQ. The CDR3 is made up of 15 amino acids. Trimming removed 3 bases at V and 1 base at J, with 14 bases between. In DNA, the CDR3 is TGCGCCAGCAGCTATACAGGGGAGGAGTCCTACGAGCAGTACTTC. This codes for CASSYTGEESYEQYF.

The chain joins TRBV19 to TRBJ1-1; 11 bases map to TRBD1. J gave up 8 bases and V 4 bases, and 9 bases lay outside the gene matches. Germline CDR1 is LNHDA and CDR2 is SQIVND (reference sequence). The CDR3 covers 15 residues. In nucleotides, the CDR3 is TGTGCCAGTAGTACTCGGGAAGGGACAGGGGGAGAAGCTTTCTTT. Its protein is CASSTREGTGGEAFF.

Written as DNA, the CDR3 is TGTGCCAGTAGTATGGGGCCCAGCTCTGGGGCCAACGTCCTGACTTTC. Amino acid sequence: CASSMGPSSGANVLTF. The chain joins TRBV19 to TRBJ2-6; possibly TRBD1 for D (5 bases). V lost 3 bases, J lost 0 bases, and 9 bases lay in between. The CDR3 extends over 16 amino acids. Germline loops: CDR1 LNHDA, CDR2 SQIVND (reference sequence).

The CDR3 nucleotides read TGTGCCACCAGCAGAGATGCGGCGGGCACTGAAGCTTTCTTT. This sequence encodes CATSRDAAGTEAFF. V is TRBV15 and J is TRBJ1-1; D is undetermined. This CDR3 is built from 14 residues. The V and J ends lost 0 bases and 4 bases respectively, with 9 bases between them. The germline CDR1 and CDR2 sequences are LNHNV and YYDKDF (reference sequence).

This chain uses TRBV3-1 (or the pseudogene TRBV3-2) with TRBJ2-3, with a possible D match to TRBD1 (5 bases). V was pared by 0 bases and J by 4 bases, with 11 bases between. The CDR3 contains 15 residues. Germline V gives CDR1 LGHDT, CDR2 YNNKEL (reference sequence). CDR3 region: CASSQDRTSPDTQYF. CDR3 bases: TGTGCCAGCAGCCAAGATAGGACAAGCCCAGATACGCAGTATTTT.

This rearrangement joins TRBV12-3 or TRBV12-4 to TRBJ2-5, with TRBD1 matching over 7 bases. V trimming: 6 bases; J trimming: 2 bases; junction bases outside the gene matches: 3. CDR3 length equals 13 residues. The CDR3 spells CASRTGQQETQYF. The DNA of the CDR3 is TGTGCCAGCAGAACGGGACAGCAAGAGACCCAGTACTTC.

V and J are TRBV7-9 and TRBJ2-1; a weak D match, TRBD2 (6 bases). The CDR3 sequence is 14 residues long. The germline V and J ends were trimmed by 5 bases and 5 bases, with 13 bases remaining between them. Germline CDR1 SEHNR, CDR2 FQNEAQ (reference sequence). Written as DNA, the CDR3 is TGTGCCAGCAGCCATAGGCCGGGGGACAATGAGCAGTTCTTC. Protein: CASSHRPGDNEQFF.

The rearrangement joins TRBV4-1 to TRBJ2-1; 10 nucleotides match TRBD2. The CDR3 loop spans 14 amino acids. Trimming removed 7 bases from V and 5 bases from J; junction bases left unmatched: 5. The germline gives CDR1 MGHRA, CDR2 YSYEKL. Here the CDR3 DNA reads TGCGCCAGCAAGCGGGGGGGGACAGACAATGAGCAGTTCTTC. Protein product: CASKRGGTDNEQFF.

The chain carries TRBV7-9 and TRBJ1-1; the D gene is possibly TRBD1 (5 bases). The V and J ends lost 2 bases and 6 bases respectively, with 10 bases between them. This CDR3 region has 13 residues. Germline CDR1 reads SEHNR; CDR2 reads FQNEAQ (reference sequence). In nucleotides, the CDR3 is TGTGCCAGCAGCTTACTGGGGGGGTCTGAAGCTTTCTTT. Translated, it gives CASSLLGGSEAFF.

The J gene is TRBJ1-1, the V gene TRBV2, with D possibly being TRBD1 (6 bases). Trimming left V 9 bases short and J 2 bases short, with 19 bases between. This CDR3 spans 15 amino acids. The germline gives CDR1 SNHLY, CDR2 FYNNEI. The CDR3 DNA follows: TGTGCCAGAAACAGGGACGGGGAGACAAACACTGAAGCTTTCTTT. Translating it yields CARNRDGETNTEAFF.

This clone was detected only a few times. Since a much larger clone is just one base distant, this may be a read error. The chain uses TRBV7-6 and TRBJ1-2, with 7 bases identical to TRBD1. The J segment lost 4 bases and the V segment lost 5 bases, leaving 4 bases of the junction unmatched. The V gene's germline CDR1 is SGHVS and CDR2 FNYEAQ. The CDR3 is made up of 13 amino acids. CDR3 sequence reads: CASSLDRAYGYTF. The DNA for the CDR3 is TGTGCCAGCAGCCTCGACAGGGCCTATGGCTACACCTTC.

The chain carries TRBV28 and TRBJ1-2, with D perhaps matching TRBD1 (5 bases). V dropped 5 bases and J dropped 2 bases, with 9 bases sitting between them. This CDR3 has 13 residues. Germline loops: CDR1 MDHEN, CDR2 SYDVKM. CDR3 region: CASSLDSNYGYTF. The DNA for the CDR3 is TGTGCCAGCAGTCTAGACAGCAACTATGGCTACACCTTC.

The chain employs TRBV5-1 and TRBJ2-5, with TRBD2 matching 9 bases. Per the germline V gene, CDR1 is SGHRS and CDR2 is YFSETQ. After removal of 4 bases from V and 4 bases from J, the junction contained 8 bases not matched to a gene. The CDR3 runs to 15 residues. CDR3 coding DNA: TGCGCCAGCAGCGAGTATGCTAGCGGGGCAGAGACCCAGTACTTC. It encodes CASSEYASGAETQYF.

This clone was seen many times. The CDR3 DNA follows: TGTGCCATCAGGACAGATAGACAGGCGCAAGCTTTCTTT. Residues: CAIRTDRQAQAFF. J is TRBJ1-1 and V is TRBV10-3, with D maybe TRBD1 (6 bases). CDR1 and CDR2 from the germline V gene are ENHRY and SYGVKD. The V end was cut by 6 bases, the J end by 9 bases, with 17 bases between. The CDR3 spans 13 residues.

This rearrangement joins TRBV11-3 to TRBJ2-3; 11 bases match TRBD1. Per the germline V gene, CDR1 is SGHNT and CDR2 is YENEEA. V lost 5 bases, J lost 2 bases, and 9 bases stayed unmatched. CDR3 length: 17 amino acids. CDR3 nucleotide sequence: TGTGCCAGCAGCAACCGGACAGGGGGCGACTACACAGATACGCAGTATTTT. Residues: CASSNRTGGDYTDTQYF.

The chain is built from TRBV28 and TRBJ2-7, with D possibly matching TRBD1 (6 bases). CDR1 MDHEN and CDR2 SYDVKM come from the germline V gene. The V end lost 6 bases, the J end lost 3 bases, and 12 bases lay between the germline ends. The CDR3 is 13 amino acids. The CDR3, as DNA: TGTGCCAGCAGCGGACAGTATATCTACGAGCAGTACTTC. It translates to CASSGQYIYEQYF.

The J gene is TRBJ1-5, the V gene TRBV11-1; D call uncertain. Trimming pared 2 bases from V and 5 bases from J, leaving 7 bases between. The germline gives CDR1 SGHAT, CDR2 FQDESV (reference sequence). This CDR3 contains 13 residues. The CDR3 is CASSLFQDQPQHF. The DNA of the CDR3 is TGTGCCAGCAGCTTATTCCAGGATCAGCCCCAGCATTTT. Together with reference TRBV11-1 and TRBJ1-5, the CDR3 gives the full variable domain: EAEVAQSPRYKITEKSQAVAFWCDPISGHATLYWYRQILGQGPELLVQFQDESVVDDSQLPKDRFSAERLKGVDSTLKIQPAELGDSAMYLCASSLFQDQPQHFGDGTRLSIL.

The chain uses TRBV6-2 or TRBV6-3 and TRBJ2-7; the match to TRBD2 covers 7 bases. The V gene end was trimmed by 6 bases and the J gene end by 6 bases; junction bases not matched to a gene: 11. CDR1 is MNHEY and CDR2 is SVGEGT in the germline V gene. This CDR3 spans 14 amino acids. CDR3: CASSSHRGGSEQYF. In DNA form, the CDR3 reads TGTGCCAGCAGCTCCCACCGGGGAGGGTCCGAGCAGTACTTC.

The chain couples TRBV28 to TRBJ1-6; no definite D call. The CDR3 is 15 amino acids. Deletions cut 7 bases from V and 0 bases from J, with 10 bases between. Germline CDR1 is MDHEN and CDR2 is SYDVKM. This CDR3 reads CASKIQSSYNSPLHF. The CDR3 coding sequence is TGTGCCAGCAAGATACAGAGCTCCTATAATTCACCCCTCCACTTT.

The chain joins TRBV3-1 (or the pseudogene TRBV3-2) to TRBJ1-5; D gene unclear. The germline V and J ends were trimmed by 1 base and 7 bases, with 5 bases remaining between them. The CDR3 runs 12 residues. The germline gives CDR1 LGHDT, CDR2 YNNKEL (reference sequence). The CDR3 nucleotides are TGTGCCAGCAGCCAAGTATTCCAGCCCCAGCATTTT. This codes for CASSQVFQPQHF.

A few counts support this clone. The rearrangement uses TRBV7-6 and TRBJ2-3, with 11 bases fitting TRBD2. CDR1 is SGHVS, CDR2 FNYEAQ, per germline. The CDR3 is 14 residues long. J lost 3 bases, V lost 6 bases, and 2 bases had no gene match. CDR3 amino acids: CASSGTSGTDTQYF. DNA for the CDR3: TGTGCCAGCAGTGGGACTAGCGGAACAGATACGCAGTATTTT.

The chain has TRBV3-1 (or the pseudogene TRBV3-2) and TRBJ2-4; 7 positions match TRBD1. Germline trimming cut 4 bases from V and 0 bases from J; bases unmatched to any gene: 12. Germline loops: CDR1 LGHDT, CDR2 YNNKEL (reference sequence). CDR3 length: 18 residues. As DNA, the CDR3 is TGTGCCAGCAGCCTCGGGACAGACGGCTCATTAGCCAAAAACATTCAGTACTTC. Amino acid sequence: CASSLGTDGSLAKNIQYF.

The chain uses TRBV3-1 (or the pseudogene TRBV3-2) and TRBJ2-1, with 8 bases that match TRBD2. This CDR3 has 16 amino acids. V lost 4 bases to trimming and J lost 5 bases; unmatched junction nucleotides: 10. The germline CDR1 and CDR2 sequences are LGHDT and YNNKEL (reference sequence). The CDR3 sequence: CASSLLGTRGNNEQFF. The CDR3 region has the DNA TGTGCCAGCAGCCTCCTTGGGACTAGAGGGAACAATGAGCAGTTCTTC.

This chain uses TRBV5-1 with TRBJ2-1; 16 positions match TRBD2. The CDR3 length is 19 residues. J lost 4 bases, V lost 4 bases, and 11 bases had no gene match. Germline CDR1 reads SGHRS; CDR2 reads YFSETQ. The CDR3 sequence is CASSPEGTSGGARYNEQFF. As DNA, the CDR3 is TGCGCCAGCAGCCCGGAGGGGACTAGCGGGGGGGCACGTTACAATGAGCAGTTCTTC.